These 9 T cell receptor beta chains were sequenced from one sample in a study of T cell repertoires in aging, cancer and after chemotherapy. TRB rearrangements spanning V, D and J were amplified using mixed TRB-A/B primers. MiXCR was run by TCRdb on the multiplex PCR reads, yielding one entry per CDR3 protein. The sample shows roughly 1,800 distinct CDR3 sequences, around two thirds of them seen only once. TCR beta rearrangements were amplified from peripheral blood genomic DNA. Sequences were obtained from blood. These receptors were taken from a human donor with a solid tumor.

This sequence joins TRBV6-4 and TRBJ2-2, with TRBD2 as a possible D gene (6 bases). CDR1 is MRHNA, CDR2 SNTAGT, per germline. The length of the CDR3 is 14 residues. Trimming stripped 2 bases from V and 7 bases from J, with 11 bases between. As DNA, the CDR3 is TGTGCCAGCAGTGACGGAGGGGATGGCGGGGAGCTGTTTTTT. This translates into CASSDGGDGGELFF.

The chain combines TRBV6-5 with TRBJ2-1, with 12 bases aligning to TRBD2. Germline values: CDR1 MNHEY, CDR2 SVGAGI. Trimming removed 0 bases from V and 0 bases from J; junction bases left unmatched: 12. The CDR3 contains 21 residues. The CDR3 DNA follows: TGTGCCAGCAGTTACTCGAGTGCACTAGCGGGAGGACAGAGCTCCTACAATGAGCAGTTCTTC. This sequence encodes CASSYSSALAGGQSSYNEQFF.

This clonotype is labeled as large. The chain uses TRBV27 and TRBJ2-7, with TRBD2 identical over 8 bases. Germline V lookup: CDR1 MNHEY, CDR2 SMNVEV (reference sequence). The CDR3 length is 15 residues. Trimming cost V 3 bases and J 5 bases; bases outside gene matches: 9. CDR3 amino acids: CASSLTGYGGDEQYF. The CDR3 DNA sequence: TGTGCCAGCAGTTTGACCGGATACGGGGGGGACGAGCAGTACTTC.

The chain links TRBV12-3 or TRBV12-4 to TRBJ2-7; tentatively, D is TRBD2 (7 bases). CDR3 length: 12 residues. Trimming removed 6 bases from V and 6 bases from J, with 12 bases in between. The CDR3 DNA follows: TGTGCCAGCAGCCTGGGAGGGGGCGAGCAGTACTTC. It is translated as CASSLGGGEQYF.

V gene TRBV6-5 combines with J gene TRBJ2-7; D may correspond to TRBD1 or TRBD2 (5 bases each). Looked up from germline, CDR1 is MNHEY and CDR2 is SVGAGI. The CDR3 sequence is 12 residues long. The germline V and J ends were trimmed by 5 bases and 5 bases, with 10 bases remaining between them. The CDR3 coding sequence is TGTGCCAGCAGTCCACGGGGCGACGAGCAGTACTTC. Its protein is CASSPRGDEQYF.

This clonotype was picked up a small number of times. The J gene is TRBJ1-1, the V gene TRBV7-2, with 8 bases identical to TRBD1. This CDR3 region has 14 residues. J gave up 4 bases and V 3 bases, and 4 bases lay outside the gene matches. The germline gives CDR1 SGHTA, CDR2 FQGNSA. CDR3 sequence (DNA): TGTGCCAGCAGCTTCTCTGGACAGGGCACTGAAGCTTTCTTT. This translates into CASSFSGQGTEAFF.

This chain uses TRBV12-3 or TRBV12-4 with TRBJ2-7, with 8 bases fitting TRBD2. This CDR3 contains 14 residues. Losses at the gene ends were 3 bases for V and 1 base for J; bases not matched to a gene: 2. The CDR3 nucleotides read TGTGCCAGCAGTTTTAGACTAGCGTCCTACGAGCAGTACTTC. Translation: CASSFRLASYEQYF.

This clonotype occurred a few times. J is TRBJ2-7 and V is TRBV27; 10 nucleotides line up with TRBD2. Germline V gene sequence: CDR1 MNHEY, CDR2 SMNVEV (reference sequence). The CDR3 runs to 14 residues. The junction had 6 bases not matched to a gene; V was cut back by 6 bases and J by 4 bases. The CDR3, as DNA: TGTGCCAGCAGCCTAGCGGGAGTCGAATACGAGCAGTACTTC. This sequence encodes CASSLAGVEYEQYF.

This clonotype was counted a few times. The chain carries TRBV6-5 and TRBJ1-2; maybe TRBD1 (5 bases). The CDR3 runs to 16 residues. The V end lost 6 bases, the J end lost 1 base, and 18 bases lay between the germline ends. CDR1 is MNHEY, CDR2 SVGAGI, per germline. CDR3: CASRRWVAQGNYGYTF. The CDR3 DNA sequence: TGTGCCAGCAGGCGGTGGGTGGCCCAGGGTAACTATGGCTACACCTTC.